This T cell receptor (beta chain) came from a study of blood T cell repertoires in COVID-19. Background on the study: The study drew acute and convalescent COVID-19 samples from the United States, Italy and Spain. PBMCs, B-cell-depleted T cells, or T cells provided the cDNA or gDNA that made up the material.

Under the authors' procedure: Reference gene primers were amplified, and this amplification served to estimate nucleated cell counts. TCRdb's table, derived via immunoSEQ multiplex PCR, lists solely in-frame clones and lacks some. That table gives V, J and clone size, and the DNA gave D and trimming. This sample has over 200,000 clones; roughly 92% occur once, and the top ten carry 0.75% to 1%. In Seattle, patients joined the study during active infection and were tracked longitudinally. This CDR3 is 13 amino acids long. CDR1 and CDR2 from the germline V gene are LNHDA and SQIVND (reference sequence). J lost 5 bases, V lost 8 bases, and 6 bases had no gene match.

The clonotype was recovered from a man aged 55 to 69 with COVID-19, enrolled during active disease. V usage is TRBV19 and J usage is TRBJ2-3, with 8 bases lining up with TRBD1. What was sequenced was peripheral blood. CDR3 region: CASRTGKLDTQYF. Here the CDR3 DNA reads TGTGCCAGTCGGACAGGGAAACTAGATACGCAGTATTTT.